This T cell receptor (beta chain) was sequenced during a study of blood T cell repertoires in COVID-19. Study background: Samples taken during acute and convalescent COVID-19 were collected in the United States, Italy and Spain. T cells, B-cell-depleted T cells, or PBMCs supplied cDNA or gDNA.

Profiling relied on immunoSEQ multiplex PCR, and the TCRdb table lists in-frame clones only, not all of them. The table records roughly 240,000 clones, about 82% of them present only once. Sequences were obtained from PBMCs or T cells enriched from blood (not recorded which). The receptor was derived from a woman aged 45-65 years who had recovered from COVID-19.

The CDR3 loop is CASSPWTGDSYEQYF. The CDR3 DNA follows: TGTGCCAGCAGCCCATGGACAGGCGACTCCTACGAGCAGTACTTC. This chain uses TRBV14 with TRBJ2-7; 7 bases are shared with TRBD1. The CDR3 has 15 residues. In germline, CDR1 is SGHDN, CDR2 FVKESK. V trimming: 4 bases; J trimming: 0 bases; junction bases outside the gene matches: 6.